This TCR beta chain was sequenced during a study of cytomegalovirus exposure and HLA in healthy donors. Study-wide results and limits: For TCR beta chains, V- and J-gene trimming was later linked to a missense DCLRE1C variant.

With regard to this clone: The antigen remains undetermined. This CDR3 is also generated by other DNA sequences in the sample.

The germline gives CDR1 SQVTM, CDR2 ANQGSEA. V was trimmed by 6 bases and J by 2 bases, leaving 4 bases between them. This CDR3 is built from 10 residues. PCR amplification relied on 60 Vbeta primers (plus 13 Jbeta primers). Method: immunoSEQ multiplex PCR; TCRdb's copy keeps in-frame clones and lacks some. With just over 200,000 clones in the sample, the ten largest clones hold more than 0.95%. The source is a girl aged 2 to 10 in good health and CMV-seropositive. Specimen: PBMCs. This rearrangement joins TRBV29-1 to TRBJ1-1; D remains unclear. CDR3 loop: CSVQNTEAFF. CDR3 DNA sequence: TGCAGCGTACAAAACACTGAAGCTTTCTTT.